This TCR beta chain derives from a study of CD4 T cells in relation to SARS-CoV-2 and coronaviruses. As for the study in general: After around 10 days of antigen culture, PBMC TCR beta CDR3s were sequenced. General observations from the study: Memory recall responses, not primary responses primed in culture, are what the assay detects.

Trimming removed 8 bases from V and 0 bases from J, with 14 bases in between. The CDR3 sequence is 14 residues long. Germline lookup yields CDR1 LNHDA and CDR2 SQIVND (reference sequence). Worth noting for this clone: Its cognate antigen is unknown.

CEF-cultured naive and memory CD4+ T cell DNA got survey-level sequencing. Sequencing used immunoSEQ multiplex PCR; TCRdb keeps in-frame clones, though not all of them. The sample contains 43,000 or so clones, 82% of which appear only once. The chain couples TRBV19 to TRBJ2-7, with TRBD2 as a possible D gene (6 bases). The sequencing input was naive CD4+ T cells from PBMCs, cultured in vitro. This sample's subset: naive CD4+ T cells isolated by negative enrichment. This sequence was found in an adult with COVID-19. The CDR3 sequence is CASRLGGSSYEQYF. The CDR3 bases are TGTGCCAGTCGCCTCGGGGGAAGCTCCTACGAGCAGTACTTC.